These T cell receptor beta chains were read from a single sample in a study of blood T cell repertoires in COVID-19. Generated by immunoSEQ multiplex PCR, the TCRdb table keeps only in-frame clones and is missing some. The sample lists 200,000 to 300,000 clones; about 90% were seen once. Specimen: peripheral blood. Source of these receptors: a woman in her 50s with acute or convalescent COVID-19. Both conserved end residues are part of each CDR3. A D gene is named only where the DNA matches it firmly. Size values are once, few and many counts, or a class for expanded clones, and some rows have none.

J gene | clone size | V gene | D gene | CDR3 DNA | CDR3 protein
TRBJ2-1 | - | TRBV20-1 | - | TGCAGTGCTAGTTGGGGCAGTCGAGCCAATGAGCAGTTCTTC | CSASWGSRANEQFF
TRBJ2-5 | - | TRBV18 | TRBD1 | TGTGCCAGCTCACCGACAGGGTGGGAGACCCAGTACTTC | CASSPTGWETQYF
TRBJ2-7 | - | TRBV4-3 | - | TGCGCCAGCAGCCTTCGAGTGTCCTACGAGCAGTACTTC | CASSLRVSYEQYF
TRBJ2-7 | - | TRBV3-1/TRBV3-2 | - | TGTGCCAGCACCAATCGGGGGATCTACGAGCAGTACTTC | CASTNRGIYEQYF
TRBJ1-2 | - | TRBV2 | - | TGTGCCAGCAGTGCGGGGTTAGCTAACTATGGCTACACCTTC | CASSAGLANYGYTF
TRBJ2-3 | few | TRBV5-1 | TRBD1 | TGCGCCAGCAGCTTACAGGGGGCAGATACGCAGTATTTT | CASSLQGADTQYF
TRBJ1-2 | - | TRBV9 | - | TGTGCCAGCAGCGCCGTTGGGCATGGGTATGGCTACACCTTC | CASSAVGHGYGYTF
TRBJ1-5 | - | TRBV19 | - | TGTGCCAGTAGTATAGATAGCCAGTACAATCAGCCCCAGCATTTT | CASSIDSQYNQPQHF
TRBJ2-2 | few | TRBV28 | TRBD1 | TGTGCCAGCGTGCCCTCCGGGACAGGGTACGACACCGGGGAGCTGTTTTTT | CASVPSGTGYDTGELFF
TRBJ2-1 | - | TRBV18 | - | TGTGCCAGCTCACCACCGAATGTGCACACGACTTACAATGAGCAGTTCTTC | CASSPPNVHTTYNEQFF
TRBJ1-2 | - | TRBV27 | - | TGTGCCAGCAGCTCGACTCTGGACTATGGCTACACCTTC | CASSSTLDYGYTF
TRBJ2-7 | few | TRBV5-1 | - | TGCGCCAGCAGCTTAGACATCCACGAGCAGTACTTC | CASSLDIHEQYF
TRBJ1-5 | - | TRBV5-6 | - | TGTGCCAGCAGCTTGGGGGGGCACGGTCAGCCCCAGCATTTT | CASSLGGHGQPQHF
TRBJ2-3 | - | TRBV6-2/TRBV6-3 | TRBD1 | TGTGCCAGCAGTTATTTAGCCGGGACAGCTAGCACAGATACGCAGTATTTT | CASSYLAGTASTDTQYF
TRBJ1-3 | - | TRBV27 | - | TGTGCCAGCAGTTTGCGGCAGTCTGGAAACACCATATATTTT | CASSLRQSGNTIYF
TRBJ2-2 | - | TRBV29-1 | TRBD2 | TGCAGCGCCGCCGGACTAGCGGGGACCTCCGTCACCGGGGAGCTGTTTTTT | CSAAGLAGTSVTGELFF
TRBJ1-1 | once | TRBV6-5 | - | TGTGCCAGCAATAAACAGGGGAACACTGAAGCTTTCTTT | CASNKQGNTEAFF
TRBJ1-1 | - | TRBV25-1 | TRBD1 | TGTGCCAGCAGTGATCCGGGACAGGGCGACACTGAAGCTTTCTTT | CASSDPGQGDTEAFF
TRBJ1-5 | - | TRBV18 | - | TGTGCCAGCTCAACGGTCAATCAGCCCCAGCATTTT | CASSTVNQPQHF
TRBJ1-6 | - | TRBV5-3 | - | TGTGCCAGAAGCCCACCCACAGTTACATATTCACCCCTCCACTTT | CARSPPTVTYSPLHF
TRBJ1-3 | - | TRBV7-8 | - | TGTGCCAGCAGCGAGGAACACTCTGGAAACACCATATATTTT | CASSEEHSGNTIYF
TRBJ1-2 | - | TRBV6-2/TRBV6-3 | TRBD1 | TGTGCCAGCAGCGGACAGGGGAGGCTTAATGGCTACACCTTC | CASSGQGRLNGYTF
TRBJ1-2 | - | TRBV2 | TRBD1 | TGTGCCAGCAGTGGGACAGGGAAGGACTATGGCTACACCTTC | CASSGTGKDYGYTF
TRBJ1-5 | - | TRBV7-3 | TRBD1 | TGTGCCAGCAGCTTAGACAGGGGCCAGCCCCAGCATTTT | CASSLDRGQPQHF
TRBJ2-7 | few | TRBV5-1 | TRBD1 | TGCGCCAGCAGCCCCCGGACAGGGAACTACGAGCAGTACTTC | CASSPRTGNYEQYF
TRBJ2-5 | - | TRBV7-9 | TRBD1 | TGTGCCAGCAGCTTTCTAGCACAGGGGCTAGAGACCCAGTACTTC | CASSFLAQGLETQYF
TRBJ1-2 | - | TRBV19 | - | TGTGCCAGTAGTATTGCCGGGATCGATGGCTACACCTTC | CASSIAGIDGYTF
TRBJ2-7 | - | TRBV9 | TRBD2 | TGTGCCAGCAGCGCTAAACCTAGCGGAACCTACGAGCAGTACTTC | CASSAKPSGTYEQYF
TRBJ1-4 | - | TRBV28 | - | TGTGCCAGCAGTAGCCCTACAACTAATGAAAAACTGTTTTTT | CASSSPTTNEKLFF
TRBJ1-2 | - | TRBV7-9 | - | TGTGCCAGCAGCTGGACAGCAGTAAACTATGGCTACACCTTC | CASSWTAVNYGYTF
TRBJ1-5 | - | TRBV21-1 | - | TGTGCCAGCAGCAGCACTCGACAGGGCGTCGACAATCAGCCCCAGCATTTT | CASSSTRQGVDNQPQHF
TRBJ2-7 | - | TRBV2 | TRBD1 | TGTGCCAGCAGTTCCACCGGGACAGGGACCTACGAGCAGTACTTC | CASSSTGTGTYEQYF
TRBJ2-7 | - | TRBV7-2 | - | TGTGCCAGCAGCTTTGGCGGGGATCCCTACGAGCAGTACTTC | CASSFGGDPYEQYF
TRBJ2-7 | - | TRBV15 | TRBD1 | TGTGCCACCAGGCACAGGGGTGGTTACGAGCAGTACTTC | CATRHRGGYEQYF
TRBJ1-4 | - | TRBV5-1 | - | TGCGCCAGCAGCTTGGGAGGGATCGCAACTAATGAAAAACTGTTTTTT | CASSLGGIATNEKLFF
TRBJ2-7 | - | TRBV11-2 | TRBD1 | TGTGCCAGCAGCTTATATCCTGGACAGGAGCCTTTCTACGAGCAGTACTTC | CASSLYPGQEPFYEQYF
TRBJ2-7 | - | TRBV29-1 | TRBD2 | TGCAGCGTTCTTGGTAGTTCGGGACTAGCGGGAGAGAGCCCCTACGAGCAGTACTTC | CSVLGSSGLAGESPYEQYF
TRBJ1-1 | - | TRBV12-3/TRBV12-4 | - | TGTGCCAGCAGTATCAGGGTGAACACTGAAGCTTTCTTT | CASSIRVNTEAFF
TRBJ2-1 | - | TRBV7-3 | TRBD2 | TGTGCCAGCAGGACCGCCGGGACTAGCGGGAACAATGAGCAGTTCTTC | CASRTAGTSGNNEQFF
TRBJ2-7 | - | TRBV28 | TRBD1 | TGTGCCAGCAGGGATCGGACAGGGAAAGGCTACGAGCAGTACTTC | CASRDRTGKGYEQYF
TRBJ1-6 | - | TRBV2 | TRBD1 | TGTGCCAGCACTGAGGACAGGGGTAGTTCACCCCTCCACTTT | CASTEDRGSSPLHF
TRBJ1-1 | - | TRBV11-2 | TRBD1 | TGTGCCAGCAGCTTGCTAGGAGGACAGGTGAACACTGAAGCTTTCTTT | CASSLLGGQVNTEAFF
TRBJ2-2 | once | TRBV5-1 | - | TGCGCCAGCAGTAAAGAACAGGGCCACACCGGGGAGCTGTTTTTT | CASSKEQGHTGELFF
TRBJ2-7 | - | TRBV18 | TRBD2 | TGTGCCAGCTCACCACTAGCGGGAAGCTCCTACGAGCAGTACTTC | CASSPLAGSSYEQYF
TRBJ2-3 | once | TRBV2 | - | TGTGCCAGCAGCCTAGCTAGCCCCTGGGGAGATACGCAGTATTTT | CASSLASPWGDTQYF
TRBJ2-7 | - | TRBV9 | TRBD1 | TGTGCCAGCACCCCCGGACAGGGGCCTTACTACGAGCAGTACTTC | CASTPGQGPYYEQYF